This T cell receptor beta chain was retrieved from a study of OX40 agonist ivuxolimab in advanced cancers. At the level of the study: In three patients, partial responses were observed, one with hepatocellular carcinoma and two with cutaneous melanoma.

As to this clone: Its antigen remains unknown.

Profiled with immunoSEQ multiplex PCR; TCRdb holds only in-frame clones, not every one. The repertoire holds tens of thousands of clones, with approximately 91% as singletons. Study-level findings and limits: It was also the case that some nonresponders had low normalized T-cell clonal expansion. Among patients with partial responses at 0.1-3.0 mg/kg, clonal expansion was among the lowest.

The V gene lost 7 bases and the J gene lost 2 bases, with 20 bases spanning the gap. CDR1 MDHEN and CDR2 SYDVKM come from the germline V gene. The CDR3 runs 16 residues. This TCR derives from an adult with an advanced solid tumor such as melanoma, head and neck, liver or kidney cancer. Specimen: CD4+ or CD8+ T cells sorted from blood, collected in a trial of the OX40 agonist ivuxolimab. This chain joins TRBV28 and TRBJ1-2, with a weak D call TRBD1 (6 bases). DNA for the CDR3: TGTGCCAGCACCCCTTCAGGTTTTGGGGGCAACTATGGCTACACCTTC. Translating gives CASTPSGFGGNYGYTF.